The 18 T cell receptor beta chains below all came from one sample that was sequenced in a study of shared clonotypes between healthy human individuals. Only CD45RO-negative cells positively selected for CCR7 counted as naive CD8 cells, so terminally differentiated effector memory CD45RA+ cells were excluded. TCRdb's table, derived via immunoSEQ multiplex PCR, lists solely in-frame clones and lacks some. The sample has roughly 2.1 million clones, roughly 91% seen once. Sequencing used naive CD8+ T cells from PBMCs. Receptors were obtained from a man in his late teens or twenties in good health. Some clones in this sample may be carry-over from other donors' samples.

The V gene is TRBV11-2, the J gene TRBJ2-7, with a weak D call TRBD1 (6 bases). In germline, CDR1 is SGHAT, CDR2 FQNNGV. The CDR3 has 13 residues. Trimming removed 4 bases at V and 3 bases at J, with 10 bases between. This CDR3 reads CASSSQGYYEQYF. The CDR3 DNA sequence: TGTGCCAGCAGCTCCCAGGGGTACTACGAGCAGTACTTC.

V is TRBV19 and J is TRBJ2-3, with D possibly being TRBD2 (6 bases). Trimming removed 7 bases at V and 0 bases at J, with 14 bases between. Germline-derived CDR1 and CDR2 are LNHDA and SQIVND (reference sequence). The CDR3 is 15 amino acids. Written as DNA, the CDR3 is TGTGCCAGTACACCTCGGGGGAGTAGCACAGATACGCAGTATTTT. It specifies CASTPRGSSTDTQYF.

This clone was seen just once. The chain recombines TRBV11-2 with TRBJ1-2; D uncertain. The ends were cut back, 1 base at V and 1 base at J, with 13 bases in the middle. The length of the CDR3 is 16 residues. Germline CDR1 is SGHAT and CDR2 is FQNNGV. The CDR3: CASSLAGPGFNYGYTF. In nucleotides, the CDR3 is TGTGCCAGCAGCTTAGCTGGGCCAGGATTTAACTATGGCTACACCTTC.

The rearrangement links TRBV29-1 to TRBJ1-4; D unclear. This CDR3 has 18 residues. Trimming took off 3 bases at V and 10 bases at J, with 30 bases between the two ends. The germline gives CDR1 SQVTM, CDR2 ANQGSEA. The CDR3 DNA follows: TGCAGCGTTGAGGACTCCTCACCACCGGGCCTCCACTCGAGAAAACTGTTTTTT. This sequence encodes CSVEDSSPPGLHSRKLFF.

In nucleotides, the CDR3 is TGTGCCAGCAGTGACACTAGACTAGCAGGCGAGCAGTTCTTC. Protein sequence: CASSDTRLAGEQFF. The chain combines TRBV6-4 with TRBJ2-1; 7 bases are a match to TRBD2. Looked up from germline, CDR1 is MRHNA and CDR2 is SNTAGT. J was trimmed by 10 bases and V by 2 bases; bases with no gene match: 8. CDR3 length equals 14 residues.

This rearrangement joins TRBV11-3 to TRBJ2-1; D might be TRBD1 (5 bases). Germline CDR1 is SGHNT and CDR2 is YENEEA. Trimming pared 5 bases from V and 0 bases from J, leaving 11 bases between. The CDR3 loop spans 15 amino acids. The CDR3 nucleotides read TGTGCCAGCAGCCCGTGGACAAGCTCCTACAATGAGCAGTTCTTC. It specifies CASSPWTSSYNEQFF. Full variable domain (remainder filled in from reference TRBV11-3 and TRBJ2-1): EAGVVQSPRYKIIEKKQPVAFWCNPISGHNTLYWYLQNLGQGPELLIRYENEEAVDDSQLPKDRFSAERLKGVDSTLKIQPAELGDSAVYLCASSPWTSSYNEQFFGPGTRLTVL.

This clone was found once. The rearrangement uses TRBV10-3 and TRBJ2-5; 7 bases map to TRBD2. The germline V gene encodes CDR1 ENHRY and CDR2 SYGVKD. The CDR3 loop spans 17 amino acids. Losses at the gene ends were 2 bases for V and 5 bases for J; bases not matched to a gene: 14. This CDR3 reads CAISEGPSGGRWETQYF. As DNA, the CDR3 is TGTGCCATCAGTGAGGGTCCTAGCGGAGGGAGATGGGAGACCCAGTACTTC.

This rearrangement joins TRBV28 to TRBJ2-3; D uncertain. The germline V and J ends were trimmed by 3 bases and 5 bases, with 6 bases remaining between them. The germline V gene encodes CDR1 MDHEN and CDR2 SYDVKM. The length of the CDR3 is 12 residues. CDR3 sequence reads: CASSFMGDTQYF. CDR3 DNA sequence: TGTGCCAGCAGTTTTATGGGAGATACGCAGTATTTT.

This chain joins TRBV5-4 and TRBJ2-7, with 8 bases lining up with TRBD1. The CDR3 consists of 13 residues. Germline V CDR1 and CDR2: SGHNT, YYREEE (reference sequence). Unmatched junction bases numbered 2, after V lost 3 bases and J lost 3 bases. CDR3 loop: CASSSGQGYEQYF. The CDR3 DNA reads TGTGCCAGCAGCTCCGGACAGGGCTACGAGCAGTACTTC.

The chain has TRBV7-9 and TRBJ1-1; D unclear. CDR3 length: 14 amino acids. Trimming shortened V by 5 bases and J by 0 bases, and 10 bases separated the two germline ends. Germline V lookup: CDR1 SEHNR, CDR2 FQNEAQ (reference sequence). The CDR3 reads CASSLGPLNTEAFF. The DNA for the CDR3 is TGTGCCAGCAGCCTAGGACCCTTGAACACTGAAGCTTTCTTT.

This chain links TRBV6-5 with TRBJ2-1; a possible D gene is TRBD1 (6 bases). Trimming cost V 1 base and J 2 bases, with 12 bases left between them. Germline V gene sequence: CDR1 MNHEY, CDR2 SVGAGI. The CDR3 covers 16 residues. The CDR3 protein is CASSYLEGVPYNEQFF. The CDR3 DNA reads as TGTGCCAGCAGTTACTTAGAGGGGGTCCCCTACAATGAGCAGTTCTTC.

The rearrangement uses TRBV28 and TRBJ1-5, with D possibly TRBD1 on 6 matching bases. Looked up from germline, CDR1 is MDHEN and CDR2 is SYDVKM. V gave up 2 bases and J gave up 3 bases, with 20 bases separating them. The CDR3 has 18 amino acids. CDR3 sequence (DNA): TGTGCCAGCAGTTTACCCCGGTGGGGGGCGACGGACAATCAGCCCCAGCATTTT. This encodes CASSLPRWGATDNQPQHF. Together with reference TRBV28 and TRBJ1-5, the CDR3 gives the full variable domain: DVKVTQSSRYLVKRTGEKVFLECVQDMDHENMFWYRQDPGLGLRLIYFSYDVKMKEKGDIPEGYSVSREKKERFSLILESASTNQTSMYLCASSLPRWGATDNQPQHFGDGTRLSIL.

The V call is TRBV20-1, the J call TRBJ2-1, with D tentatively TRBD1 (5 bases). Trimming removed 3 bases at V and 16 bases at J, with 7 bases between. CDR1 is DFQATT and CDR2 is SNEGSKA in the germline V gene (reference sequence). The CDR3 sequence is 8 residues long. In DNA form, the CDR3 reads TGCAGTGCTAGTCAGGGATTCTTC. Protein: CSASQGFF.

This sequence joins TRBV4-1 and TRBJ2-1, with D tentatively TRBD1 (6 bases). This CDR3 comprises 15 residues. Trimming took off 4 bases at V and 3 bases at J, with 13 bases between the two ends. CDR1 MGHRA and CDR2 YSYEKL come from the germline V gene. The CDR3 is CASSPDSPRYNEQFF. The CDR3 DNA sequence: TGCGCCAGCAGCCCGGACAGTCCGCGCTACAATGAGCAGTTCTTC.

This clone was detected only once. The chain has TRBV7-9 and TRBJ2-2; TRBD1 matches at 8 bases. V dropped 5 bases and J dropped 6; count of bases not matched to a gene: 14. CDR3 length equals 17 residues. Germline loops: CDR1 SEHNR, CDR2 FQNEAQ (reference sequence). The CDR3 nucleotides read TGTGCCAGCAGCCAGAGAGAACAGGGGGGCGATGCCGGGGAGCTGTTTTTT. Residues: CASSQREQGGDAGELFF.

The chain is built from TRBV11-3 and TRBJ2-7, with 12 bases lining up with TRBD2. The CDR3 totals 16 residues. The junction had 8 bases not matched to a gene; V was cut back by 5 bases and J by 3 bases. Per the germline V gene, CDR1 is SGHNT and CDR2 is YENEEA. CDR3 DNA: TGTGCCAGCAGCCACAGGACTAGCGGGAATGTCTACGAGCAGTACTTC. Its protein is CASSHRTSGNVYEQYF.

The chain has TRBV27 and TRBJ2-7, with D maybe TRBD2 (6 bases). The CDR3 runs to 17 residues. V shed 6 bases and J shed 6 bases, with 27 bases lying between them. The V gene's germline CDR1 is MNHEY and CDR2 SMNVEV (reference sequence). CDR3 sequence reads: CASSPRGGPTDVGEQYF. The CDR3 DNA follows: TGTGCCAGCAGCCCCCGGGGAGGCCCGACCGACGTCGGCGAGCAGTACTTC.

The chain recombines TRBV5-1 with TRBJ2-7; 7 bases line up with TRBD1. V lost 7 bases, J lost 4 bases, and 8 bases stayed unmatched. Germline loops: CDR1 SGHRS, CDR2 YFSETQ. The CDR3 totals 13 residues. CDR3 sequence (DNA): TGCGCCAGCGCCTACAGGGGACGATACGAGCAGTACTTC. The encoded protein is CASAYRGRYEQYF.